A single sample is the source of the 18 T cell receptor beta chains below, sequenced in a study of CD8 T cells in ankylosing spondylitis. MiXCR, run by TCRdb on the 5' RACE reads, gives a single entry per CDR3 protein. The table includes approximately 340,000 distinct CDR3 sequences, roughly 14% detected once. Source material: blood, either unsorted or a sorted T cell fraction (not recorded which). Receptors were obtained from a male donor with ankylosing spondylitis or in good health (not recorded which).

The rearrangement joins TRBV3-1 to TRBJ2-7, with 7 bases identical to TRBD1. Germline-derived CDR1 and CDR2 are LGHDT and YNNKEL (reference sequence). The CDR3 spans 15 residues. V was pared by 1 base and J by 3 bases, with 6 bases of the junction left unmatched. The CDR3: CASSQAGRGIYEQYF. CDR3 in DNA: TGTGCCAGCAGCCAAGCCGGCAGGGGGATCTACGAGCAGTACTTC.

This chain links TRBV20-1 with TRBJ1-6; TRBD1 might be the D (6 bases). The germline CDR1 and CDR2 sequences are DFQATT and SNEGSKA (reference sequence). The CDR3 totals 14 residues. The germline V and J ends were trimmed by 3 bases and 7 bases, with 13 bases remaining between them. CDR3 amino acids: CSASKYRENSPLHF. CDR3 bases: TGCAGTGCTAGTAAATACAGGGAGAATTCACCCCTCCACTTT.

This clonotype was seen a few times. This chain connects TRBV20-1 to TRBJ2-1; D is undetermined. The V gene lost 1 base and the J gene lost 0 bases, with 7 bases spanning the gap. The germline V gene encodes CDR1 DFQATT and CDR2 SNEGSKA (reference sequence). This CDR3 is built from 14 residues. The CDR3: CSARVSASYNEQFF. The CDR3 coding sequence is TGCAGTGCTAGAGTTTCCGCCTCCTACAATGAGCAGTTCTTC.

This chain uses TRBV6-5 with TRBJ1-6; D ambiguous. Per the germline V gene, CDR1 is MNHEY and CDR2 is SVGAGI. The CDR3 has 11 residues. Trimming took off 4 bases at V and 6 bases at J, with 1 base between the two ends. The CDR3 DNA reads TGTGCCAGCAGTTCTAATTCACCCCTCCACTTT. Translating it yields CASSSNSPLHF.

The chain carries TRBV12-3 or TRBV12-4 and TRBJ2-3, with D possibly being TRBD2 (6 bases). The CDR3 runs to 12 residues. The V end lost 5 bases, the J end lost 12 bases, and 15 bases lay between the germline ends. The CDR3 protein is CASSLRLDRQYF. DNA for the CDR3: TGTGCCAGCAGTCTTAGACTAGACCGTCAGTATTTT.

A few counts support this clonotype. CDR3 residues: CASSTGQGKSETQYF. The CDR3 DNA is TGTGCCAGCAGCACCGGACAGGGGAAGTCGGAGACCCAGTACTTC. The genes are TRBV7-9 and TRBJ2-5, with 9 bases lining up with TRBD1. The junction had 9 bases not matched to a gene; V was cut back by 5 bases and J by 5 bases. Germline V CDR1 and CDR2: SEHNR, FQNEAQ (reference sequence). The CDR3 totals 15 residues.

V usage is TRBV5-1 and J usage is TRBJ1-1; D remains unclear. Trimming removed 5 bases from V and 2 bases from J, with 10 bases in between. This CDR3 contains 13 residues. Per the germline V gene, CDR1 is SGHRS and CDR2 is YFSETQ. Here the CDR3 reads CASSEQPNTEAFF. CDR3 nucleotide sequence: TGCGCCAGCAGTGAACAACCTAACACTGAAGCTTTCTTT.

This clonotype was observed at least ten times. The chain links TRBV4-1 to TRBJ1-2, with 10 bases identical to TRBD1. The CDR3 totals 14 residues. Germline trimming cut 1 base from V and 4 bases from J; bases unmatched to any gene: 0. Germline CDR1 is MGHRA and CDR2 is YSYEKL. The CDR3 here is CASSQGTGGYGYTF. The CDR3 coding sequence is TGCGCCAGCAGCCAAGGGACAGGGGGCTATGGCTACACCTTC.

This clonotype occurred a few times. The chain recombines TRBV4-1 with TRBJ2-1; D is perhaps TRBD2 (5 bases). With 1 base removed from V and 4 bases from J, the gap between germline ends came to 14 bases. The CDR3 loop spans 16 amino acids. Looked up from germline, CDR1 is MGHRA and CDR2 is YSYEKL. The CDR3 loop is CASSQVKPRGYNEQFF. CDR3 sequence (DNA): TGCGCCAGCAGCCAAGTCAAACCTCGGGGTTACAATGAGCAGTTCTTC.

This clonotype occurred a few times. The rearrangement links TRBV5-1 to TRBJ2-7; unclear D gene. Germline lookup yields CDR1 SGHRS and CDR2 YFSETQ. V gave up 4 bases and J gave up 3 bases, with 11 bases separating them. The CDR3 contains 13 residues. CDR3 DNA sequence: TGCGCCAGCAGCCTGGACCAGATCTACGAGCAGTACTTC. Encoded protein: CASSLDQIYEQYF.

CDR3 in DNA: TGCGCCAGCAGCCCAGGGACAGGGTTGACTGAAGCTTTCTTT. Protein sequence: CASSPGTGLTEAFF. The J gene is TRBJ1-1, the V gene TRBV4-1; 9 nucleotides match TRBD1. This CDR3 region has 14 residues. Per the germline V gene, CDR1 is MGHRA and CDR2 is YSYEKL. After removal of 4 bases from V and 5 bases from J, the junction contained 5 bases not matched to a gene.

This clonotype was counted only a few times. This sequence joins TRBV10-3 and TRBJ1-1; D unresolved. Germline CDR1 is ENHRY and CDR2 is SYGVKD. CDR3 length: 11 residues. V was trimmed by 6 bases and J by 10 bases, leaving 12 bases between them. This CDR3 reads CAISAGEGAFF. The CDR3 nucleotides read TGTGCCATCAGCGCGGGAGAAGGAGCTTTCTTT.

This clonotype has only a few counts. The J gene is TRBJ1-6, the V gene TRBV6-5; 9 bases fit TRBD1. Trimming removed 2 bases from V and 10 bases from J; junction bases left unmatched: 9. CDR1 is MNHEY, CDR2 SVGAGI, per germline. The CDR3 is made up of 16 amino acids. For the CDR3, the DNA is TGTGCCAGCAGTTACCGTACAGGGGGCGCCTGGTCACCCCTCCACTTT. It translates to CASSYRTGGAWSPLHF.

The gene calls are TRBV7-2 and TRBJ1-1; unclear D gene. V gave up 1 base and J gave up 1 base, with 10 bases separating them. This CDR3 has 15 residues. CDR1 SGHTA and CDR2 FQGNSA come from the germline V gene. CDR3 in amino acids: CASSLGVIENTEAFF. The DNA of the CDR3 is TGTGCCAGCAGCTTAGGAGTTATTGAGAACACTGAAGCTTTCTTT.

V usage is TRBV12-3 or TRBV12-4 and J usage is TRBJ1-1, with a weak D call TRBD1 (6 bases). V was cut by 3 bases and J by 7 bases, with 9 bases left in between. The CDR3 loop spans 12 amino acids. CDR3 in DNA: TGTGCCAGCAGTTTCAGGGGTGGTGAAGCTTTCTTT. Amino acids: CASSFRGGEAFF.

This clonotype was observed at least ten times. The V call is TRBV12-3 or TRBV12-4, the J call TRBJ1-2; D might be TRBD1 (6 bases). The V gene lost 0 bases and the J gene lost 8 bases, with 13 bases spanning the gap. The CDR3 is 14 residues long. The CDR3 sequence: CASSLAQGSDGYTF. CDR3 in DNA: TGTGCCAGCAGTTTAGCACAGGGCTCTGACGGCTACACCTTC.

This chain joins TRBV5-1 and TRBJ2-7; D perhaps matches TRBD2 (7 bases). V was shortened by 4 bases and J by 0 bases, with 11 bases between the two germline ends. This CDR3 region has 14 residues. Germline loops: CDR1 SGHRS, CDR2 YFSETQ. DNA of the CDR3: TGCGCCAGCAGCGGGGAGGGACACTCCTACGAGCAGTACTTC. This sequence encodes CASSGEGHSYEQYF.

This clonotype was recorded a few times. V gene TRBV29-1 combines with J gene TRBJ1-1; 11 bases line up with TRBD1. The ends lost 7 bases at V and 1 base at J; junction bases unmatched: 8. The CDR3 contains 15 residues. Per germline, CDR1 SQVTM and CDR2 ANQGSEA. The CDR3 sequence: CSGWTGGAGNTEAFF. CDR3 sequence (DNA): TGCAGCGGGTGGACAGGGGGCGCGGGGAACACTGAAGCTTTCTTT.